This T cell receptor beta chain emerged from a study of OX40 agonist ivuxolimab in advanced cancers. Study at large: With ivuxolimab, an agonistic anti-OX40 (CD134) antibody, patients were treated. It was permissible to have had prior anti-PD-1, anti-PD-L1 or anti-CTLA-4 therapy, and about 40% had some. The dose-escalation cohort had hepatocellular carcinoma, melanoma, renal cell or head and neck cancer. Study-level points and caveats: On average, a greater number of expanded clones characterised CD8+ T cells relative to CD4+.

The table came from immunoSEQ multiplex PCR; TCRdb's copy has only in-frame clones and leaves some out. The table has 61,000 or so clones, around 86% seen once. The CDR3 loop spans 16 amino acids. Germline CDR1 reads MNHEY; CDR2 reads SMNVEV (reference sequence). Trimming pared 6 bases from V and 0 bases from J, leaving 12 bases between. The sample holds one count of this clone. Its specificity is not known. The chain uses TRBV27 and TRBJ2-6, with D perhaps TRBD1 or TRBD2 (5 bases each). The source of this sequence is an adult with an advanced solid tumor such as melanoma, head and neck, liver or kidney cancer. The sample was CD4+ or CD8+ T cells sorted from blood, taken in a trial of the OX40 agonist ivuxolimab. The CDR3 region has the DNA TGTGCCAGCAGGCCTCAGGGAGCCTCTGGGGCCAACGTCCTGACTTTC. Protein sequence: CASRPQGASGANVLTF.